This passage covers 10 T cell receptor beta chains from one sample sequenced in a study of regulatory dendritic cells for organ transplantation. The assay was immunoSEQ multiplex PCR, and TCRdb's table has in-frame clones only and misses some. The data show fewer than 40,000 clones, around 90% seen once. The sample consisted of naive CD8+ T cells from blood. As to subset: CD45RA+ naive T cells. All receptors come from a human donor in good health.

The chain is built from TRBV11-2 and TRBJ2-3, with D uncertain. The V gene lost 6 bases and the J gene lost 2 bases, with 3 bases spanning the gap. Germline V CDR1 and CDR2: SGHAT, FQNNGV. The CDR3 is 11 residues long. CDR3 DNA sequence: TGTGCCAGCAGATTCACAGATACGCAGTATTTT. Protein product: CASRFTDTQYF.

The V gene is TRBV25-1, the J gene TRBJ2-2, with D perhaps matching TRBD1 (5 bases). The CDR3 loop spans 18 amino acids. The germline V gene encodes CDR1 MGHDK and CDR2 SYGVNS. V gave up 3 bases and J gave up 1 base, with 18 bases separating them. CDR3 loop: CASSENGYWGENTGELFF. In DNA, the CDR3 is TGTGCCAGCAGTGAGAATGGATACTGGGGCGAGAACACCGGGGAGCTGTTTTTT.

This rearrangement joins TRBV5-5 to TRBJ2-6; D could derive from TRBD1 or TRBD2 (5 bases each). The CDR3 length is 15 residues. From germline, CDR1 is SGHKS and CDR2 YYEKEE (reference sequence). Trimming shortened V by 5 bases and J by 3 bases, and 12 bases separated the two germline ends. The CDR3 DNA sequence: TGTGCCAGCAGTCTGGTGGGGGATGGGGCCAACGTCCTGACTTTC. Its protein is CASSLVGDGANVLTF.

This chain joins TRBV6-5 and TRBJ1-2; maybe TRBD1 (5 bases). Trimming left V 7 bases short and J 2 bases short, with 14 bases between. The CDR3 is 14 residues long. Germline V gives CDR1 MNHEY, CDR2 SVGAGI. DNA for the CDR3: TGTGCCAGCACCGGGACCTATGGGAACTATGGCTACACCTTC. Translating gives CASTGTYGNYGYTF.

The chain couples TRBV30 to TRBJ2-5; D perhaps matches TRBD1 (6 bases). Germline loops: CDR1 GTSNPN, CDR2 SVGIG (reference sequence). V lost 1 base to trimming and J lost 3 bases, with 6 bases between them. The CDR3 contains 12 residues. The chain's CDR3 is CAWSDREETQYF. The CDR3 nucleotides are TGTGCCTGGAGTGACAGGGAAGAGACCCAGTACTTC.

The chain has TRBV9 and TRBJ2-7, with D tentatively TRBD1 or TRBD2 (5 bases each). Trimming pared 3 bases from V and 6 bases from J, leaving 16 bases between. The CDR3 consists of 14 residues. The V gene's germline CDR1 is SGDLS and CDR2 YYNGEE. CDR3 coding DNA: TGTGCCAGCAGCGCCCAATCGTCGGGACCCGAGCAGTACTTC. Amino acids: CASSAQSSGPEQYF. Full variable domain (rest looked up from reference TRBV9 and TRBJ2-7): DSGVTQTPKHLITATGQRVTLRCSPRSGDLSVYWYQQSLDQGLQFLIQYYNGEERAKGNILERFSAQQFPDLHSELNLSSLELGDSALYFCASSAQSSGPEQYFGPGTRLTVT.

The rearrangement joins TRBV11-3 to TRBJ2-3, with 13 bases fitting TRBD2. Losses at the gene ends were 1 base for V and 3 bases for J; bases not matched to a gene: 10. The CDR3 totals 19 residues. Germline V gives CDR1 SGHNT, CDR2 YENEEA. This chain's CDR3 is CASSLGGLAGMVGTDTQYF. As DNA, the CDR3 is TGTGCCAGCAGCTTAGGGGGACTAGCGGGGATGGTTGGTACAGATACGCAGTATTTT.

V and J are TRBV27 and TRBJ2-1; 10 bases map to TRBD2. V lost 5 bases and J lost 4; bases outside the gene matches: 8. The germline V gene encodes CDR1 MNHEY and CDR2 SMNVEV (reference sequence). This CDR3 is built from 16 residues. The chain's CDR3 is CASSQGLAGDYNEQFF. The CDR3, as DNA: TGTGCCAGCAGTCAAGGCCTAGCGGGGGATTACAATGAGCAGTTCTTC.

In DNA, the CDR3 is TGTGCCAGCAGTCACACTGGGGCCAACGTCCTGACTTTC. Residues: CASSHTGANVLTF. The gene calls are TRBV6-5 and TRBJ2-6, with D unresolved. V was cut by 5 bases and J by 2 bases, with 4 bases left in between. Germline CDR1 reads MNHEY; CDR2 reads SVGAGI. The CDR3 loop spans 13 amino acids.

This chain uses TRBV27 with TRBJ2-7; TRBD1 might be the D (6 bases). The V gene's germline CDR1 is MNHEY and CDR2 SMNVEV (reference sequence). The V and J ends lost 3 bases and 4 bases respectively, with 13 bases between them. The CDR3 consists of 14 residues. For the CDR3, the DNA is TGTGCCAGCAGTTTTAGAGGCAGGGGATACGAGCAGTACTTC. Encoded protein: CASSFRGRGYEQYF.